Here is one T cell receptor (beta chain) with its context. Its antigen is not identified. The CDR3 runs 14 residues. The J segment lost 2 bases and the V segment lost 6 bases, leaving 4 bases of the junction unmatched. The germline gives CDR1 MDHEN, CDR2 SYDVKM. Cells defined as naive were viable CD3+CD4+ or CD3+CD8+ and CCR7+CD45RA+CD45RO-CD95-CD27+CD28+. These data come from a study of T cells after posttransplantation cyclophosphamide. Findings of the study overall: Tissue-infiltrating T cells from skin or gut overlapped little with blood T cells. Recipient CMV seropositivity and CMV reactivation strongly tracked TRB clonality. Donor CD8+ memory clones often dominated recipient blood repertoires at later times.

Some clones are missing from TCRdb's copy, which holds only in-frame ones; the method was immunoSEQ multiplex PCR. This sample has 31,000 or so clones, with roughly 91% found just once. Sequencing was carried out using naive CD4+ T cells sorted from blood. The chain is built from TRBV28 and TRBJ1-5; 7 bases match TRBD1. The clonotype originates from a man aged 25-45 years in good health and a related stem cell transplant donor. The CDR3 region is CASRSGTGNQPQHF. CDR3 nucleotides: TGTGCCAGCAGGTCGGGGACAGGCAATCAGCCCCAGCATTTT. Looking up the rest from reference TRBV28 and TRBJ1-5 gives the full variable domain: DVKVTQSSRYLVKRTGEKVFLECVQDMDHENMFWYRQDPGLGLRLIYFSYDVKMKEKGDIPEGYSVSREKKERFSLILESASTNQTSMYLCASRSGTGNQPQHFGDGTRLSIL.